This T cell receptor beta chain was found in a study of neurological immune-mediated disorders. The CDR3 has 11 residues. Between the trimmed V and J ends, which lost 0 bases and 5 bases, there was a span of 5 bases. Germline-derived CDR1 and CDR2 are SQVTM and ANQGSEA. This clonotype showed up many times. MiXCR was run by TCRdb on the 5' RACE reads, yielding one entry per CDR3 protein. This repertoire shows roughly 45,000 distinct CDR3 sequences, approximately 15% found once; its top ten account for 11%. Time point noted: longitudinal time-point 3. The chain links TRBV29-1 to TRBJ2-7; D unclear. This clonotype was sampled from a man aged 25-45 years in good health. The sample was PBMCs. DNA of the CDR3: TGCAGCGTTGAAGATCCAGACGAGCAGTACTTC. It is translated as CSVEDPDEQYF.